Sequencing of this TCR beta chain was carried out in a study of CD8+ T cells in alopecia areata. Sorting of PBMCs yielded the CD4+ and CD8+ T cells. As concerns this clone: Its antigen remains unidentified. Germline and junction disagree at one end, which may indicate a read error.

General study findings and limits: Higher clonality and more expanded CD8+ clones appeared in lesional than normal scalp.

The CDR3 has 12 residues. The germline CDR1 and CDR2 sequences are SGHDN and FVKESK. In each case, RNA was isolated and then reverse transcribed into cDNA as the sequencing template. The method was immunoSEQ multiplex PCR; TCRdb's version includes in-frame clones alone and lacks a portion of them. The sample has 110,000 to 150,000 clones, around two thirds seen once. The rearrangement joins TRBV14 to TRBJ1-2, with unresolved D. Sequencing was carried out using CD8+ T cells sorted from blood. This TCR derives from a human donor in good health. CDR3 nucleotide sequence: TGTGCCAGCAACCAATCCCACTATGGCTACACCTTC. Translated, it gives CASNQSHYGYTF.